The entry below gives a single T cell receptor (beta chain) sequence along with its context. Its antigen is unknown. These data belong to a study of T cell responses to AZD1222 COVID-19 vaccine. The assay was immunoSEQ multiplex PCR, and TCRdb's table has in-frame clones only and misses some. The sample lists 100,000 or so clones, 92% occurring once. Study-wide results and caveats: Only a handful of AZD1222 recipients, roughly six in all, had baseline seropositivity. Donors, mostly white British, included more females; clonal diversity was possibly underestimated. Receipt of two AZD1222 doses was followed by a rise in Spike-specific TCR breadth and depth. CD4 TCRs linked to vaccination spanned spike, dominating at 160-218 and 743-854.

Germline loops: CDR1 KGHDR, CDR2 SFDVKD. Between the trimmed V and J ends, which lost 3 bases and 2 bases, there was a span of 13 bases. The CDR3 totals 16 residues. Sequencing used peripheral blood, obtained on day 0 of AZD1222 vaccination. This sequence joins TRBV24-1 and TRBJ2-1, with D maybe TRBD1 (6 bases). The sequence derives from an adult in good health. CDR3 in amino acids: CATSDVRGGPYNEQFF. CDR3 nucleotide sequence: TGTGCCACCAGTGATGTCAGGGGCGGACCCTACAATGAGCAGTTCTTC.